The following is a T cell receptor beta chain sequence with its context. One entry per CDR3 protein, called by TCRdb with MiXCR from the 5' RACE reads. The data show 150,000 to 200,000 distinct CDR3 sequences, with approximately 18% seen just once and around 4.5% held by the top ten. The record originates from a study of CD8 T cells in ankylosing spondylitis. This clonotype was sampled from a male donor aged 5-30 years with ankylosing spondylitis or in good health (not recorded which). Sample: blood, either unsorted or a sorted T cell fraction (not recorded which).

In nucleotides, the CDR3 is TGTGCCAGCAGCCTAACTAGCGGGGACTACGAGCAGTACTTC. Translated: CASSLTSGDYEQYF. J is TRBJ2-7 and V is TRBV7-2; 10 nucleotides match TRBD2. With 5 bases clipped from V and 3 bases from J, the junction kept 4 bases outside the gene matches. This CDR3 is 14 amino acids long. In germline, CDR1 is SGHTA, CDR2 FQGNSA.